The rows below give T cell receptor beta chains drawn from one sample of a study of T-cell memory formation after mild COVID-19. MiXCR, run by TCRdb on the 5' RACE reads, gives a single entry per CDR3 protein. The repertoire consists of 270,000 or so distinct CDR3 sequences, with around 17% occurring once and the leading ten covering roughly 24%. The source material was PBMCs or a T cell subset sorted from them (not recorded which). These receptors all stem from a man younger than 35 who had mild COVID-19 (a few samples of this study predate the infection). Cell type and time point are not known. Each CDR3 is given with its conserved first and last residue. A D gene is named only where the DNA matches it firmly. The size field is filled for only some rows; it gives once, few, many or a size class.

CDR3nt: TGTGCCAGCAGCCCGTTGAATGTGGTGGGCACAGATACGCAGTATTTT; CDR3aa: CASSPLNVVGTDTQYF; j_gene: TRBJ2-3; v_gene: TRBV7-2; abundance: many; d_gene: -
CDR3nt: TGTGCCAGCAGGACACAGGGTGTATCGACACCCCTCCACTTT; CDR3aa: CASRTQGVSTPLHF; j_gene: TRBJ1-6; v_gene: TRBV6-5; abundance: few; d_gene: -
CDR3nt: TGTGCCAGCAGCATCGCCACGGGGGACACCGGGGAGCTGTTTTTT; CDR3aa: CASSIATGDTGELFF; j_gene: TRBJ2-2; v_gene: TRBV7-2; abundance: many; d_gene: -
CDR3nt: TGTGCCACCAGTGACCTCAAAAACATTCAGTACTTC; CDR3aa: CATSDLKNIQYF; j_gene: TRBJ2-4; v_gene: TRBV24-1; abundance: few; d_gene: -
CDR3nt: TGTGCCAGCAGCCCCCCCGCTAGCGGGGGTCGCACAGATACGCAGTATTTT; CDR3aa: CASSPPASGGRTDTQYF; j_gene: TRBJ2-3; v_gene: TRBV11-3; abundance: -; d_gene: TRBD2
CDR3nt: TGTGCCAGCAGTGGGACAGGGCGGGGAGAAAAGTACTTC; CDR3aa: CASSGTGRGEKYF; j_gene: TRBJ2-4; v_gene: TRBV6-5; abundance: -; d_gene: TRBD1
CDR3nt: TGTGCCAGCAGTGTGGGGAACAGGCCGAGCAATCAGCCCCAGCATTTT; CDR3aa: CASSVGNRPSNQPQHF; j_gene: TRBJ1-5; v_gene: TRBV2; abundance: -; d_gene: -
CDR3nt: TGCGCCAGCAGCCAAGATATACTGGGCATGGGGAACACTGAAGCTTTCTTT; CDR3aa: CASSQDILGMGNTEAFF; j_gene: TRBJ1-1; v_gene: TRBV4-3; abundance: -; d_gene: -
CDR3nt: TGCGCCAGCAGCCACAGGGGGATGGTACTAGCGGGGGTCTCCTACAATGAGCAGTTCTTC; CDR3aa: CASSHRGMVLAGVSYNEQFF; j_gene: TRBJ2-1; v_gene: TRBV4-1; abundance: many; d_gene: TRBD2
CDR3nt: TGTGCCAGCAGCCAAGCATACGGGGTCGCTTTCTTT; CDR3aa: CASSQAYGVAFF; j_gene: TRBJ1-1; v_gene: TRBV7-9; abundance: few; d_gene: -
CDR3nt: TGCGCCAGCAGCTCCCGAATCCAAGATACGCAGTATTTT; CDR3aa: CASSSRIQDTQYF; j_gene: TRBJ2-3; v_gene: TRBV5-1; abundance: -; d_gene: -
CDR3nt: TGTGCCAGCAGGGCAAGTGGGGGGAGAACTGAAGCTTTCTTT; CDR3aa: CASRASGGRTEAFF; j_gene: TRBJ1-1; v_gene: TRBV5-4; abundance: -; d_gene: -
CDR3nt: TGCGCCAGCAGCCAAGATGACAGAGCGGAGTCTAGGGAGCTGTTTTTT; CDR3aa: CASSQDDRAESRELFF; j_gene: TRBJ2-2; v_gene: TRBV4-1; abundance: -; d_gene: -
CDR3nt: TGTGCCAGCAGTTTAGCCCCGTCAGCTGTCTCACGGCCCCAGCATTTT; CDR3aa: CASSLAPSAVSRPQHF; j_gene: TRBJ1-5; v_gene: TRBV28; abundance: -; d_gene: -
CDR3nt: TGTGCCAGCACCGGGAGTAGCTCCTATAATTCACCCCTCCACTTT; CDR3aa: CASTGSSSYNSPLHF; j_gene: TRBJ1-6; v_gene: TRBV6-1; abundance: -; d_gene: -
CDR3nt: TGTGCCAGCAGCCCCTCTCAGGGGGTTCAGACCCAGTACTTC; CDR3aa: CASSPSQGVQTQYF; j_gene: TRBJ2-5; v_gene: TRBV11-2; abundance: -; d_gene: TRBD1
CDR3nt: TGTGCCAGCAGTGACAGGGCCTATGGCTACACCTTC; CDR3aa: CASSDRAYGYTF; j_gene: TRBJ1-2; v_gene: TRBV7-9; abundance: few; d_gene: TRBD1
CDR3nt: TGTGCCGCCAGGACAGGGAACAATGAGCAGTTCTTC; CDR3aa: CAARTGNNEQFF; j_gene: TRBJ2-1; v_gene: TRBV10-3; abundance: -; d_gene: TRBD1
CDR3nt: TGTGCCAGCAGTACCGGGACAGGACTAGCTCGTGAAGCTTTCTTT; CDR3aa: CASSTGTGLAREAFF; j_gene: TRBJ1-1; v_gene: TRBV6-4; abundance: -; d_gene: TRBD1
CDR3nt: TGTGCCAGCAGCTTTAAGGATCGATTAAACACTGAAGCTTTCTTT; CDR3aa: CASSFKDRLNTEAFF; j_gene: TRBJ1-1; v_gene: TRBV5-6; abundance: -; d_gene: -
CDR3nt: TGTGCCAGCTCACCTACTACTCGGGACTATGGCTACACCTTC; CDR3aa: CASSPTTRDYGYTF; j_gene: TRBJ1-2; v_gene: TRBV18; abundance: few; d_gene: -
CDR3nt: TGCGCCAGCAGCGAAGGATACAGCACAGATACGCAGTATTTT; CDR3aa: CASSEGYSTDTQYF; j_gene: TRBJ2-3; v_gene: TRBV5-1; abundance: -; d_gene: -
CDR3nt: TGCGCCAGCAGCATGAATCAGGGCCCCACTGAAGCTTTCTTT; CDR3aa: CASSMNQGPTEAFF; j_gene: TRBJ1-1; v_gene: TRBV5-1; abundance: -; d_gene: -
CDR3nt: TGCAGCGTAGGGCTAGCGGTCTACAATGAGCAGTTCTTC; CDR3aa: CSVGLAVYNEQFF; j_gene: TRBJ2-1; v_gene: TRBV29-1; abundance: -; d_gene: TRBD2
CDR3nt: TGCGCCAGCAGCGCCGCGGACAGAAACGCAGATACGCAGTATTTT; CDR3aa: CASSAADRNADTQYF; j_gene: TRBJ2-3; v_gene: TRBV4-1; abundance: -; d_gene: -
CDR3nt: TGTGCCAGCAGTTACTCACGGGCCGCCAATTCACCCATCCACTTT; CDR3aa: CASSYSRAANSPIHF; j_gene: TRBJ1-6; v_gene: TRBV6-5; abundance: -; d_gene: -
CDR3nt: TGTGCCAGCAGCCTCTGGGCCGGTACGAACACCGGGGAGCTGTTTTTT; CDR3aa: CASSLWAGTNTGELFF; j_gene: TRBJ2-2; v_gene: TRBV3-1; abundance: few; d_gene: -
CDR3nt: TGTGCCAGCAGTTTAGAAGGCGGGGGGGTCACAGATACGCAGTATTTT; CDR3aa: CASSLEGGGVTDTQYF; j_gene: TRBJ2-3; v_gene: TRBV12-3/TRBV12-4; abundance: few; d_gene: TRBD2
CDR3nt: TGTGCCAGCAGCTTGTCAGGTGGAGGGGGCACTGAAGCTTTCTTT; CDR3aa: CASSLSGGGGTEAFF; j_gene: TRBJ1-1; v_gene: TRBV5-5; abundance: few; d_gene: -
CDR3nt: TGTGCCAGCAGTTGGGGGGCTGGGGCCAACGTCCTGACTTTC; CDR3aa: CASSWGAGANVLTF; j_gene: TRBJ2-6; v_gene: TRBV6-2/TRBV6-3; abundance: many; d_gene: -
CDR3nt: TGCAGTGCTAGTCGGGACAGTCTCACAGATACGCAGTATTTT; CDR3aa: CSASRDSLTDTQYF; j_gene: TRBJ2-3; v_gene: TRBV20-1; abundance: -; d_gene: TRBD1
CDR3nt: TGTGCCAGCAGCTCCCTTGGGGGGCGACTCTACAATGAGCAGTTCTTC; CDR3aa: CASSSLGGRLYNEQFF; j_gene: TRBJ2-1; v_gene: TRBV11-2; abundance: -; d_gene: -
CDR3nt: TGCGCCAGCAGCTTGGACCCGAACAATGAGCAGTTCTTC; CDR3aa: CASSLDPNNEQFF; j_gene: TRBJ2-1; v_gene: TRBV5-1; abundance: many; d_gene: -
CDR3nt: TGCGCCAGCAGCTGGGCGGGGGAGAACAATGAGCAGTTCTTC; CDR3aa: CASSWAGENNEQFF; j_gene: TRBJ2-1; v_gene: TRBV5-1; abundance: -; d_gene: TRBD2
CDR3nt: TGTGCCAGCTCACGTCCCGGGACAGGGGAACCGGAAGCTTTCTTT; CDR3aa: CASSRPGTGEPEAFF; j_gene: TRBJ1-1; v_gene: TRBV18; abundance: few; d_gene: TRBD1
CDR3nt: TGTGCCAGCAGCCCCAGAGGGGCAAGCTCCTACAATGAGCAGTTCTTC; CDR3aa: CASSPRGASSYNEQFF; j_gene: TRBJ2-1; v_gene: TRBV12-3/TRBV12-4; abundance: few; d_gene: -
CDR3nt: TGCGCCAGCAGCCCCGGGACAGGGATATATAGCAATCAGCCCCAGCATTTT; CDR3aa: CASSPGTGIYSNQPQHF; j_gene: TRBJ1-5; v_gene: TRBV5-1; abundance: -; d_gene: TRBD1
CDR3nt: TGTGCCAGCAGTTATGAAAGGGGCTACACTGAAGCTTTCTTT; CDR3aa: CASSYERGYTEAFF; j_gene: TRBJ1-1; v_gene: TRBV6-6; abundance: few; d_gene: -
CDR3nt: TGTGCCACCAGCAGAGAATTTGGGACAGGCATGGCCTACGAGCAGTACTTC; CDR3aa: CATSREFGTGMAYEQYF; j_gene: TRBJ2-7; v_gene: TRBV15; abundance: many; d_gene: TRBD1
CDR3nt: TGCAGCGTTGAACTAGGGGGTGACATTCAGTACTTC; CDR3aa: CSVELGGDIQYF; j_gene: TRBJ2-4; v_gene: TRBV29-1; abundance: -; d_gene: -
CDR3nt: TGCGCCAGCAGCATAGGTGAGAACACTGAAGCTTTCTTT; CDR3aa: CASSIGENTEAFF; j_gene: TRBJ1-1; v_gene: TRBV5-1; abundance: -; d_gene: -
CDR3nt: TGCGCCAGCAGCCAGGGACAGCCTCGGGAGACCCAGTACTTC; CDR3aa: CASSQGQPRETQYF; j_gene: TRBJ2-5; v_gene: TRBV5-1; abundance: -; d_gene: TRBD1
CDR3nt: TGCGCCAGCAGCTTTACGGGGTTGGAGACCCAGTACTTC; CDR3aa: CASSFTGLETQYF; j_gene: TRBJ2-5; v_gene: TRBV5-1; abundance: many; d_gene: -
CDR3nt: TGCGCCAGCAGCCAAGGGCGTATAGGCGGAGAGACCCAGTACTTC; CDR3aa: CASSQGRIGGETQYF; j_gene: TRBJ2-5; v_gene: TRBV4-1; abundance: few; d_gene: -
CDR3nt: TGCAGTGCCTACCTCGGGACTAGTGGTAGGTGGTTCTTC; CDR3aa: CSAYLGTSGRWFF; j_gene: TRBJ2-1; v_gene: TRBV20-1; abundance: -; d_gene: TRBD2